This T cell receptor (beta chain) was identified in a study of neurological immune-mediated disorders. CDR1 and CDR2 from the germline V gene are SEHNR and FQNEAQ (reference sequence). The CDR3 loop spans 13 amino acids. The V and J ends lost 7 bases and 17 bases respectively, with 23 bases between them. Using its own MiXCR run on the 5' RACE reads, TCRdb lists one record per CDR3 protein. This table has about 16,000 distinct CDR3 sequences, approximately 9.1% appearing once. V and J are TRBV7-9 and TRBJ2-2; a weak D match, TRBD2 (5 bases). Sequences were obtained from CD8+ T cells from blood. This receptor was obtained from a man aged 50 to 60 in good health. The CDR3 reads CASIELDTGEPFF. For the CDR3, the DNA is TGTGCCAGCATTGAGTTAGACACCGGGGAGCCATTTTTT.